A single T cell receptor (beta chain) is shown here with its context. The entry originates in a study of blood T cell repertoires in COVID-19. Original processing notes: Reference gene primer amplification in the assay estimated nucleated cell counts. Profiling relied on immunoSEQ multiplex PCR, and the TCRdb table lists in-frame clones only, not all of them. V, J and clone size are those of that table, while D and trimming were read from the DNA. This sample has approximately 460,000 clones, with 75% to 90% found just once. The CDR3 has 14 residues. Germline CDR1 reads SGDLS; CDR2 reads YYNGEE. J was trimmed by 4 bases and V by 3 bases; bases with no gene match: 3.

The sample comprised peripheral blood. J is TRBJ1-1 and V is TRBV9; 10 bases fit TRBD1. The source is a man between 18 and 29 years old with COVID-19, enrolled during active disease. The DNA of the CDR3 is TGTGCCAGCAGCGCCGGACAGGGGGGCACTGAAGCTTTCTTT. This translates into CASSAGQGGTEAFF.